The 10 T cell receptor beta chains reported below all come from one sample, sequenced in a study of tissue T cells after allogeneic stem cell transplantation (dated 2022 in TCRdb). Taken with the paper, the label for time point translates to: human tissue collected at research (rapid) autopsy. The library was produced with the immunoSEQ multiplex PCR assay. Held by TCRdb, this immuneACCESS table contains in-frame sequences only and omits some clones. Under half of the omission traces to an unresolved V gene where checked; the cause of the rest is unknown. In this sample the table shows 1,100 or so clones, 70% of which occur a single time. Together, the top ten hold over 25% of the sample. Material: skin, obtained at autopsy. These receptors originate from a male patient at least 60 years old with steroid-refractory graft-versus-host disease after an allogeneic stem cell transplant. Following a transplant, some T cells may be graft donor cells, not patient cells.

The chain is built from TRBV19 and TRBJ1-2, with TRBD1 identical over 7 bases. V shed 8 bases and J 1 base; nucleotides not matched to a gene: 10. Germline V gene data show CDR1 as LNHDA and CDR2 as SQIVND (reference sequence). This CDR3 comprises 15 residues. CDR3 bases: TGTGCCAGTCGACAGGGAGGAGTTCTTAACTATGGCTACACCTTC. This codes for CASRQGGVLNYGYTF.

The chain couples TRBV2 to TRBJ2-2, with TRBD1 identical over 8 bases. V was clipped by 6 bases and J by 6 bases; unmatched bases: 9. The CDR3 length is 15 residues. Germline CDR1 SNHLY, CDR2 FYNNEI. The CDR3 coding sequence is TGTGCCAGCAGATATACCCAGGGGGCCGCCGGGGAGCTGTTTTTT. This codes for CASRYTQGAAGELFF.

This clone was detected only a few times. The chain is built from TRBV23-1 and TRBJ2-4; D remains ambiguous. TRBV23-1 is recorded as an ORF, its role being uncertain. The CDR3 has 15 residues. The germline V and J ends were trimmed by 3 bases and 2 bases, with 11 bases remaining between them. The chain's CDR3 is CASSQRTMTKNIQYF. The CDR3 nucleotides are TGCGCCAGCAGTCAGAGGACGATGACCAAAAACATTCAGTACTTC.

DNA for the CDR3: TGTGCCAGCAGCCGGCCGGGGGGTCCCTATAATTCACCCCTCCACTTT. It yields the protein CASSRPGGPYNSPLHF. The chain carries TRBV3-1 (or the pseudogene TRBV3-2) and TRBJ1-6; D may be TRBD1 (5 bases). Trimming pared 4 bases from V and 2 bases from J, leaving 12 bases between. Per germline, CDR1 LGHDT and CDR2 YNNKEL (reference sequence). The CDR3 contains 16 residues.

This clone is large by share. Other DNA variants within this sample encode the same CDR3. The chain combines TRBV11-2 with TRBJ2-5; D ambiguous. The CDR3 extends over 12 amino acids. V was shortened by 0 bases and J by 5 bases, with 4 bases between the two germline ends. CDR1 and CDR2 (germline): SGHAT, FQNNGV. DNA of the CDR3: TGTGCCAGCAGCTTAGAAAGCGAGACCCAGTACTTC. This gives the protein CASSLESETQYF.

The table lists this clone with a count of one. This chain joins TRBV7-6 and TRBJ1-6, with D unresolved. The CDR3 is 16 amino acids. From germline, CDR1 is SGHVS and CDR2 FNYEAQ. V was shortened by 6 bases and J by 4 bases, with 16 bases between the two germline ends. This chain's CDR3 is CASRLEGERYNSPLHF. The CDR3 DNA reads TGTGCCAGCAGACTAGAGGGAGAAAGATATAATTCACCCCTCCACTTT.

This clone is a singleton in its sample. CDR3 residues: CASSPPSAGGGNEQFF. In DNA, the CDR3 is TGTGCCAGCTCACCACCGTCAGCGGGGGGGGGAAATGAGCAGTTCTTC. V usage is TRBV18 and J usage is TRBJ2-1; 10 bases are shared with TRBD2. J lost 7 bases, V lost 0 bases, and 6 bases had no gene match. The CDR3 spans 16 residues. In germline, CDR1 is KGHSH, CDR2 LQKENI.

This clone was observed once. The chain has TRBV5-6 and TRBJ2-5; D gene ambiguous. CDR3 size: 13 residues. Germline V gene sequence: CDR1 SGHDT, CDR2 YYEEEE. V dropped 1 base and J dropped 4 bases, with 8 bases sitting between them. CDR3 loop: CASSLLRLETQYF. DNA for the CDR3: TGTGCCAGCAGCTTGCTGAGGTTAGAGACCCAGTACTTC. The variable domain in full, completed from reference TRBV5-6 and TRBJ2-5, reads DAGVTQSPTHLIKTRGQQVTLRCSPKSGHDTVSWYQQALGQGPQFIFQYYEEEERQRGNFPDRFSGHQFPNYSSELNVNALLLGDSALYLCASSLLRLETQYFGPGTRLLVL.

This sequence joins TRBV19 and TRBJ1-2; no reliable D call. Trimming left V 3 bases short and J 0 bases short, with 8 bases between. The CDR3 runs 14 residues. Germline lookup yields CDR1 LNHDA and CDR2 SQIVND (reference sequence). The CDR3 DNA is TGTGCCAGTAGTATTTCAAGTACTAACTATGGCTACACCTTC. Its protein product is CASSISSTNYGYTF.

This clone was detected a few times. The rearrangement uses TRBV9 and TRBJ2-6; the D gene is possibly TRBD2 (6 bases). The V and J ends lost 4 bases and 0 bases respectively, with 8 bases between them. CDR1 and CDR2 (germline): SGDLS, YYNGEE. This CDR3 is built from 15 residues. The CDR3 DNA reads TGTGCCAGCAGCATGGAGGGCTCTGGGGCCAACGTCCTGACTTTC. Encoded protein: CASSMEGSGANVLTF.